Included here is one T cell receptor (beta chain) sequence, with context. The antigen is undetermined. V dropped 5 bases and J dropped 10; count of bases not matched to a gene: 8. From germline, CDR1 is MNHEY and CDR2 SMNVEV (reference sequence). The CDR3 has 13 residues. The data were obtained in a study of cytomegalovirus exposure and HLA in healthy donors. About the research overall: Unique TCR beta sequences numbering around 110 million came from some 200 million T cells in an earlier analysis.

General study results and limits: A later analysis showed TCR association rates differing by HLA locus, peaking at DRB1 and lowest at HLA-C. A few chains linked to CMV were shown in vitro to be specific for CMV antigens. The investigators catalogued under 200 TCR beta chains as cytomegalovirus-associated.

PCR was performed using 60 Vbeta and 13 Jbeta primers. This table comes from immunoSEQ multiplex PCR, and its TCRdb copy is limited to in-frame clones, with some not included. There are approximately 170,000 clones in the sample; 70% to 75% occur only once, and 3.1% lies in the top ten. This clonotype was obtained from a woman aged 25 to 45 in good health and CMV-seropositive. This chain connects TRBV27 to TRBJ2-3; 8 bases match TRBD2. The sample comprised PBMCs. DNA for the CDR3: TGTGCCAGCAGTCCCTACTCCGGGGGGGCGCAGTATTTT. Translation gives CASSPYSGGAQYF.